This entry features one T cell receptor beta chain sequence. This sample is part of a study of blood T cell repertoires in COVID-19. Background on the study: Sources were T cells, B-cell-depleted T cells, or PBMCs; the material itself was cDNA or gDNA.

Authors' analysis steps: How many nucleated cells were present was estimated from reference gene primer amplification. TCRdb's copy holds only in-frame clones and misses some; the assay was immunoSEQ multiplex PCR. V, J and clone size reflect that table, while D and trimming were determined from the DNA. The profile shows around 450,000 clones, 75% to 90% of them singletons. Material: peripheral blood. This clonotype was sampled from a woman aged 30 to 39 with acute or convalescent COVID-19.

This CDR3 reads CASSQELTGLFDEQFF. The CDR3 coding sequence is TGTGCCAGCAGCCAAGAATTAACAGGACTATTTGACGAGCAGTTCTTC. This chain connects TRBV14 to TRBJ2-1, with a weak D call TRBD2 (6 bases). The CDR3 has 16 amino acids. Per germline, CDR1 SGHDN and CDR2 FVKESK. Trimming took off 0 bases at V and 10 bases at J, with 19 bases between the two ends.